This is a list of T cell receptor beta chains from one sample in a study of blood T cells in healthy people across ages. TCRdb reprocessed the 5' RACE reads via MiXCR and lists one record per CDR3 protein. The sample lists about 830,000 distinct CDR3 sequences, around 62% occurring once. Sequencing was performed on blood. Receptor source: a man younger than 45 in good health. The CDR3 runs from the conserved cysteine through the conserved F or W. D genes are given only for firm matches. A clone size is listed for some rows: how often the clone was seen (once, few, many), or a class if it is expanded.

j_call,v_call,d_call,clone_size,cdr3_aa,cdr3_nt
TRBJ1-5,TRBV27,-,-,CASSLSWGQGALNQPQHF,TGTGCCAGCAGTTTATCGTGGGGGCAGGGAGCCCTCAATCAGCCCCAGCATTTT
TRBJ2-7,TRBV27,TRBD1,-,CASSLGRKGGVYEQYF,TGTGCCAGCAGTTTAGGCAGAAAAGGGGGCGTCTACGAGCAGTACTTC
TRBJ2-5,TRBV11-1,-,-,CASSLANWETQYF,TGTGCCAGCAGCTTAGCGAACTGGGAGACCCAGTACTTC
TRBJ2-7,TRBV7-6,TRBD1,-,CASSYWTGPGYEQYF,TGTGCCAGCAGCTACTGGACAGGTCCGGGCTACGAGCAGTACTTC
TRBJ1-2,TRBV29-1,TRBD1,-,CSVEDMGQGNYGYTF,TGCAGCGTTGAAGATATGGGACAGGGAAACTATGGCTACACCTTC
TRBJ2-3,TRBV27,TRBD2,-,CASADPGLADTDTQYF,TGTGCCAGCGCCGACCCGGGACTAGCGGACACAGATACGCAGTATTTT
TRBJ2-7,TRBV6-6,TRBD2,few,CASSSGGGISYEQYF,TGTGCCAGCAGTTCGGGGGGGGGAATCTCCTACGAGCAGTACTTC
TRBJ2-7,TRBV6-2/TRBV6-3,-,-,CASSYSRELGEQYF,TGTGCCAGCAGTTACTCAAGGGAGCTGGGCGAGCAGTACTTC
TRBJ2-7,TRBV6-1,-,-,CASRDTPLAEQYF,TGTGCCAGCAGAGATACCCCGTTGGCCGAGCAGTACTTC
TRBJ1-1,TRBV6-2/TRBV6-3,-,-,CASTLGFEAFF,TGTGCCAGCACCCTCGGATTCGAAGCTTTCTTT
TRBJ1-1,TRBV6-6,-,-,CASSGGHYTEAFF,TGTGCCAGCAGTGGGGGACATTACACTGAAGCTTTCTTT
TRBJ2-3,TRBV24-1,-,-,CATSDLRNKWDTQYF,TGTGCCACCAGTGATTTGCGGAACAAATGGGATACGCAGTATTTT
TRBJ2-7,TRBV12-3/TRBV12-4,-,few,CASSRDLRYEQYF,TGTGCCAGCAGTCGGGACTTACGCTACGAGCAGTACTTC
TRBJ2-7,TRBV29-1,TRBD1,-,CSVTTGTGINEQYF,TGCAGCGTTACTACCGGGACAGGTATCAATGAGCAGTACTTC
TRBJ2-3,TRBV7-9,-,once,CASSGRLGGTDTQYF,TGTGCCAGCAGCGGGCGACTAGGGGGCACAGATACGCAGTATTTT
TRBJ1-4,TRBV27,-,-,CASSLAVASIEKLFF,TGTGCCAGCAGTTTAGCGGTGGCTTCGATTGAAAAACTGTTTTTT
TRBJ1-2,TRBV7-2,TRBD1,-,CASSQQGWLGGYTF,TGTGCCAGCAGCCAACAGGGGTGGCTAGGTGGCTACACCTTC
TRBJ2-5,TRBV20-1,-,-,CSARPGPQETQYF,TGCAGTGCTAGACCGGGGCCCCAAGAGACCCAGTACTTC
TRBJ1-6,TRBV6-2/TRBV6-3,-,-,CASSWLTSPLHF,TGTGCCAGCAGTTGGTTAACTTCACCCCTCCACTTT
TRBJ2-3,TRBV20-1,-,-,CSLGGPGFTDTQYF,TGCAGTCTCGGGGGGCCCGGGTTCACAGATACGCAGTATTTT
TRBJ1-1,TRBV6-6,-,-,CASIPHGQGWNTEAFF,TGTGCCAGCATCCCCCACGGGCAGGGATGGAACACTGAAGCTTTCTTT
TRBJ1-2,TRBV20-1,TRBD1,-,CSARDPQGALVRDYGYTF,TGCAGTGCTAGAGATCCCCAGGGGGCGCTTGTTCGGGACTATGGCTACACCTTC
TRBJ1-6,TRBV29-1,-,-,CSVSTRGYNSPLHF,TGCAGCGTGTCGACAAGGGGTTATAATTCACCCCTCCACTTT
TRBJ2-3,TRBV4-3,-,-,CASSQGGQYTDTQYF,TGCGCCAGCAGCCAGGGGGGACAGTACACAGATACGCAGTATTTT
TRBJ2-1,TRBV10-3,TRBD2,-,CAIRRQGGSSGGGDEQFF,TGTGCCATCAGGAGGCAGGGAGGGTCTAGCGGGGGAGGCGATGAGCAGTTCTTC
TRBJ2-7,TRBV9,-,-,CASSVTGLSTEQYF,TGTGCCAGCAGCGTAACAGGGCTCTCTACCGAGCAGTACTTC
TRBJ2-7,TRBV4-3,-,-,CASSQEWDSPYEQYF,TGCGCCAGCAGCCAAGAATGGGATAGTCCCTACGAGCAGTACTTC
TRBJ2-4,TRBV28,-,-,CASSLIRDGAGNWALAKNIQYF,TGTGCCAGCAGTTTAATTAGGGACGGAGCCGGTAACTGGGCTCTAGCCAAAAACATTCAGTACTTC
TRBJ2-5,TRBV6-2/TRBV6-3,-,-,CASSYFETRLQETQYF,TGTGCCAGCAGTTACTTCGAGACTAGGCTTCAAGAGACCCAGTACTTC
TRBJ2-2,TRBV29-1,-,-,CGVVRSGAGELFF,TGCGGCGTTGTAAGGTCAGGGGCCGGGGAGCTGTTTTTT
TRBJ2-3,TRBV6-2/TRBV6-3,TRBD2,-,CASRQGLGAVDTQYF,TGTGCCAGCAGGCAAGGACTAGGGGCGGTAGATACGCAGTATTTT
TRBJ1-1,TRBV28,-,-,CASIPWGRGDTEAFF,TGTGCCAGCATCCCATGGGGGCGCGGGGACACTGAAGCTTTCTTT
TRBJ1-5,TRBV12-3/TRBV12-4,TRBD1,-,CASSLGQGGAYSNQPQHF,TGTGCCAGCAGTTTGGGGCAGGGGGGCGCTTATAGCAATCAGCCCCAGCATTTT
TRBJ2-7,TRBV4-2,TRBD2,-,CASSQERTSGGTSGYEQYF,TGTGCCAGCAGCCAAGAAAGGACTAGCGGGGGGACTTCAGGTTACGAGCAGTACTTC
TRBJ1-2,TRBV5-6,-,-,CASEPWSGIYGYTF,TGTGCCAGCGAACCTTGGTCAGGGATTTATGGCTACACCTTC
TRBJ1-1,TRBV7-8,-,few,CASSWGLSMNTEAFF,TGTGCCAGCAGCTGGGGACTGAGCATGAACACTGAAGCTTTCTTT
TRBJ1-4,TRBV5-1,TRBD1,few,CASSNTGGSNEKLFF,TGCGCCAGCAGCAATACAGGGGGATCTAATGAAAAACTGTTTTTT
TRBJ2-1,TRBV25-1,-,few,CASSEFRNLNNEQFF,TGTGCCAGCAGTGAATTCCGGAATTTGAACAATGAGCAGTTCTTC
TRBJ2-3,TRBV3-1,TRBD2,few,CASSHPGLASDTQYF,TGTGCCAGCAGCCATCCGGGACTAGCCTCAGATACGCAGTATTTT
TRBJ2-3,TRBV25-1,-,-,CASSESGSGTDTQYF,TGTGCCAGCAGTGAATCAGGGTCCGGCACAGATACGCAGTATTTT
TRBJ2-7,TRBV29-1,TRBD1,few,CSVGRTGVGEQYF,TGCAGCGTAGGGAGGACAGGGGTTGGCGAGCAGTACTTC
TRBJ2-7,TRBV7-2,TRBD1,-,CASSLTLTGGWDEQYF,TGTGCCAGCAGCTTGACCCTAACAGGGGGCTGGGACGAGCAGTACTTC
TRBJ2-5,TRBV6-1,TRBD2,-,CASSTVAGYQETQYF,TGTGCCAGCAGTACAGTAGCGGGGTACCAAGAGACCCAGTACTTC
TRBJ2-1,TRBV12-3/TRBV12-4,-,few,CASSFPQGGNEQFF,TGTGCCAGCAGTTTTCCGCAGGGTGGCAATGAGCAGTTCTTC
TRBJ2-7,TRBV29-1,-,few,CSFGGDSYEQYF,TGCAGCTTCGGGGGGGACAGCTACGAGCAGTACTTC
TRBJ2-7,TRBV6-2/TRBV6-3,TRBD2,-,CASSDLAAEQYF,TGTGCCAGTAGTGACCTAGCGGCCGAGCAGTACTTC
TRBJ2-5,TRBV10-3,-,few,CAISENTDQTQYF,TGTGCCATCAGTGAGAATACAGATCAGACCCAGTACTTC
TRBJ2-1,TRBV9,-,-,CASSITGWNEQFF,TGTGCCAGCAGCATCACAGGGTGGAATGAGCAGTTCTTC
TRBJ2-7,TRBV7-9,TRBD2,-,CASMEAGVNYEQYF,TGTGCCAGCATGGAAGCGGGAGTCAACTACGAGCAGTACTTC
TRBJ2-6,TRBV6-2/TRBV6-3,TRBD1,-,CASSTPGQTISGANVLTF,TGTGCCAGCAGCACTCCGGGACAGACTATCTCTGGGGCCAACGTCCTGACTTTC
TRBJ2-4,TRBV18,-,-,CASPPLRDQNIQYF,TGTGCCAGCCCACCACTAAGGGATCAAAACATTCAGTACTTC
TRBJ2-5,TRBV5-6,-,-,CASSFGPGKYF,TGTGCCAGCAGCTTTGGGCCAGGGAAGTACTTC
TRBJ2-7,TRBV7-9,-,many,CASSLGQYEQYF,TGTGCCAGCAGCCTCGGACAGTACGAGCAGTACTTC
TRBJ2-7,TRBV4-3,TRBD1,-,CASSQIGTGAYEQYF,TGCGCCAGCAGCCAAATCGGGACAGGGGCCTACGAGCAGTACTTC
TRBJ2-1,TRBV14,-,-,CASSHPPDAVGEQFF,TGTGCCAGCAGCCACCCACCGGACGCCGTGGGCGAGCAGTTCTTC
TRBJ2-1,TRBV2,TRBD2,-,CARRTSGANEQFF,TGTGCCAGACGGACTAGCGGGGCGAATGAGCAGTTCTTC
TRBJ2-3,TRBV20-1,TRBD2,-,CSAQTSGAWDTQYF,TGCAGTGCACAGACTAGCGGGGCTTGGGATACGCAGTATTTT
TRBJ2-4,TRBV7-3,-,-,CASSLKAGAKNIQYF,TGTGCCAGCAGCTTAAAGGCAGGGGCCAAAAACATTCAGTACTTC
TRBJ2-3,TRBV3-1,-,-,CASSPLPGDTQYF,TGTGCCAGCAGCCCCCTTCCCGGGGATACGCAGTATTTT
TRBJ2-5,TRBV6-1,TRBD2,-,CASSDRLAGATQYF,TGTGCCAGCAGTGATCGGCTAGCGGGAGCTACCCAGTACTTC